This T cell receptor beta chain comes out of a study of glioma-infiltrating T cells. Germline values: CDR1 MDHEN, CDR2 SYDVKM. The CDR3 is 16 amino acids. V lost 6 bases and J lost 5; bases outside the gene matches: 10. Amplification of TCR alpha and beta CDR3 regions from RNA used iRepertoire nested multiplex PCR. Input was roughly 95-400 ng of tissue mRNA or PBMC total RNA. TCRdb passed the multiplex PCR reads through MiXCR, listing each CDR3 protein once. Of 90,000 to 100,000 distinct CDR3 sequences listed, approximately 40% were seen once; the top ten hold 35% to 40%. Findings and limits, study-wide: Tissue-blood divergence was below expectation in non-neoplastic patients, above in gliomas. Tissue and blood shared very few CDR3 sequences.

This clonotype was counted at least ten times. As yet, its antigen is unknown. The chain is built from TRBV28 and TRBJ2-5; 12 nucleotides line up with TRBD2. This receptor was taken from a human donor with low-grade glioma or glioblastoma, undergoing nonglioma brain surgery, or in good health (not recorded which). The sample consisted of glioma tissue, nonneoplastic brain tissue, or PBMCs (not recorded which). CDR3 protein: CASRPPGLAGLETQYF. The CDR3 DNA sequence: TGTGCCAGCAGACCCCCCGGACTAGCGGGATTGGAGACCCAGTACTTC.